A selection of T cell receptor beta chains follows, all from one sample in a study of blood T cell repertoires in COVID-19. Clones were read by immunoSEQ multiplex PCR, and TCRdb kept only the in-frame ones, dropping some. The table records about 300,000 clones, roughly 92% of them present only once. The sample comprised peripheral blood. The receptors originated from a woman in her 30s with COVID-19, enrolled during active disease. The CDR3 runs from the conserved cysteine through the conserved F or W. D genes are given only for firm matches. Rows may omit the clone size; those that give it use once, few, many or a size class.

clone_size: .
j_call: TRBJ2-3
v_call: TRBV19
d_call: .
cdr3_aa: CASSSRQAADTQYF
cdr3_nt: TGTGCCAGTAGTAGTAGACAGGCGGCAGATACGCAGTATTTT

clone_size: .
j_call: TRBJ2-7
v_call: TRBV3-1/TRBV3-2
d_call: TRBD1
cdr3_aa: CASSQDLTGGYEQYF
cdr3_nt: TGTGCCAGCAGCCAAGATTTAACAGGGGGCTACGAGCAGTACTTC

clone_size: .
j_call: TRBJ1-1
v_call: TRBV4-1
d_call: .
cdr3_aa: CASSQGVRFGNTEAFF
cdr3_nt: TGCGCCAGCAGCCAAGGGGTGAGGTTCGGGAACACTGAAGCTTTCTTT

clone_size: .
j_call: TRBJ1-1
v_call: TRBV6-5
d_call: .
cdr3_aa: CASIPPLGMNTEAFF
cdr3_nt: TGTGCCAGCATCCCACCTTTGGGCATGAACACTGAAGCTTTCTTT

clone_size: once
j_call: TRBJ2-7
v_call: TRBV9
d_call: TRBD2
cdr3_aa: CASSVASGLAGDEQYF
cdr3_nt: TGTGCCAGCAGCGTAGCTTCAGGACTAGCGGGGGACGAGCAGTACTTC

clone_size: .
j_call: TRBJ2-7
v_call: TRBV2
d_call: TRBD1
cdr3_aa: CASKPQGSPPYEQYF
cdr3_nt: TGTGCCAGCAAACCACAGGGGTCACCCCCCTACGAGCAGTACTTC

clone_size: .
j_call: TRBJ1-4
v_call: TRBV9
d_call: .
cdr3_aa: CASSVGYGQGKNEKLFF
cdr3_nt: TGTGCCAGCAGCGTAGGCTACGGTCAGGGAAAAAACGAAAAACTGTTTTTT

clone_size: once
j_call: TRBJ2-3
v_call: TRBV6-6
d_call: TRBD1
cdr3_aa: CASSTGQLLTDTQYF
cdr3_nt: TGTGCCAGCAGCACGGGACAGCTTCTCACAGATACGCAGTATTTT

clone_size: .
j_call: TRBJ2-1
v_call: TRBV5-1
d_call: TRBD1
cdr3_aa: CASSLYAGQGNNEQFF
cdr3_nt: TGCGCCAGCAGCTTATATGCGGGACAGGGAAACAATGAGCAGTTCTTC

clone_size: .
j_call: TRBJ2-1
v_call: TRBV27
d_call: TRBD1
cdr3_aa: CASSLPPYRDRDLSKILTENEQFF
cdr3_nt: TGTGCCAGCAGTTTACCGCCCTACCGGGACAGGGATTTGTCTAAGATTCTAACCGAAAATGAGCAGTTCTTC

clone_size: .
j_call: TRBJ2-7
v_call: TRBV27
d_call: .
cdr3_aa: CASSLSTGREQYF
cdr3_nt: TGTGCCAGCAGTTTATCGACAGGCAGGGAGCAGTACTTC

clone_size: .
j_call: TRBJ2-7
v_call: TRBV10-1
d_call: .
cdr3_aa: CASSEDTYEQYF
cdr3_nt: TGCGCCAGCAGCGAGGACACCTACGAGCAGTACTTC

clone_size: .
j_call: TRBJ2-5
v_call: TRBV10-3
d_call: TRBD1
cdr3_aa: CAISEEGGETQYF
cdr3_nt: TGTGCCATCAGTGAAGAAGGGGGCGAGACCCAGTACTTC

clone_size: few
j_call: TRBJ1-3
v_call: TRBV7-9
d_call: TRBD1
cdr3_aa: CASSLLLDRLSGNTIYF
cdr3_nt: TGTGCCAGCAGCTTACTCCTGGACAGGCTCTCTGGAAACACCATATATTTT

clone_size: .
j_call: TRBJ2-7
v_call: TRBV4-2
d_call: TRBD2
cdr3_aa: CASSHDGLAGAKLNYEQYF
cdr3_nt: TGTGCCAGCAGCCATGACGGACTAGCGGGAGCTAAACTCAACTACGAGCAGTACTTC

clone_size: .
j_call: TRBJ2-2
v_call: TRBV19
d_call: TRBD2
cdr3_aa: CASSNPGGQRTGELFF
cdr3_nt: TGTGCCAGTAGTAATCCGGGAGGGCAGCGGACCGGGGAGCTGTTTTTT

clone_size: .
j_call: TRBJ1-5
v_call: TRBV10-2
d_call: .
cdr3_aa: CASSLQGIGQPQHF
cdr3_nt: TGCGCCAGCAGTCTACAGGGAATTGGACAGCCCCAGCATTTT

clone_size: .
j_call: TRBJ2-1
v_call: TRBV3-1/TRBV3-2
d_call: TRBD1
cdr3_aa: CASSRAGGDEQFF
cdr3_nt: TGTGCCAGCAGCCGTGCAGGGGGCGATGAGCAGTTCTTC

clone_size: once
j_call: TRBJ1-5
v_call: TRBV3-1/TRBV3-2
d_call: TRBD1
cdr3_aa: CASSHGTGSNQPQHF
cdr3_nt: TGTGCCAGCAGCCACGGGACAGGGAGCAATCAGCCCCAGCATTTT

clone_size: .
j_call: TRBJ2-1
v_call: TRBV5-1
d_call: TRBD2
cdr3_aa: CASSRGPGTSGNNEQFF
cdr3_nt: TGCGCCAGCAGTCGCGGACCTGGGACTAGCGGAAACAATGAGCAGTTCTTC

clone_size: .
j_call: TRBJ2-5
v_call: TRBV6-2/TRBV6-3
d_call: TRBD2
cdr3_aa: CASSYPTSGDSQETQYF
cdr3_nt: TGTGCCAGCAGTTACCCGACTAGCGGGGACTCTCAAGAGACCCAGTACTTC

clone_size: .
j_call: TRBJ1-2
v_call: TRBV3-1/TRBV3-2
d_call: TRBD1
cdr3_aa: CASSQVSADRGTVGYTF
cdr3_nt: TGTGCCAGCAGCCAAGTATCCGCGGACAGGGGCACGGTTGGCTACACCTTC